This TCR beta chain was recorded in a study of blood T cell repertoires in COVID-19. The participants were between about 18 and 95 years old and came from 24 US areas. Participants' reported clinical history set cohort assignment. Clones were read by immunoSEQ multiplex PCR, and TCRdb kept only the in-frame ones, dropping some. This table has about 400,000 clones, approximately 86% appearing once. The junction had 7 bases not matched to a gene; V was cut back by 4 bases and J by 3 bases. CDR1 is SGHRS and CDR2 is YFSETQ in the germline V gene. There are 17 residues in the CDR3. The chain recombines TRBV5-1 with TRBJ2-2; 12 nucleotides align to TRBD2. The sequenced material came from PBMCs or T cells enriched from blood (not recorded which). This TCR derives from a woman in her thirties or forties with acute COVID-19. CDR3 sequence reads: CASSPGLAGPDTGELFF. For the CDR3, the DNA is TGCGCCAGCAGCCCCGGACTAGCGGGGCCCGACACCGGGGAGCTGTTTTTT.